Each of the 7 T cell receptor beta chains below was sequenced from the same sample in a study of identical twins. One entry per CDR3 protein results from TCRdb running MiXCR on the 5' RACE reads. In the table there are hundreds of thousands of distinct CDR3 sequences, more than 6.5% of which are singletons. These data also formed part of another study, on yellow fever vaccine responses in identical twins.

The sequencing sample was made of PBMCs. The receptors come from a woman aged 18-30 years in good health.

CDR3 in DNA: TGTGCCAGCAGGGCACTAGCGGGTTTTCAAGCGAACACCGGGGAGCTGTTTTTT. This translates into CASRALAGFQANTGELFF. The chain uses TRBV6-2 or TRBV6-3 and TRBJ2-2; TRBD2 aligns across 9 bases. Germline CDR1 reads MNHEY; CDR2 reads SVGEGT. The CDR3 has 18 amino acids. Trimming took 6 bases from V and 0 from J; bases not matched to a gene: 11.

This clonotype was detected only a few times. V gene TRBV20-1 combines with J gene TRBJ2-2; D may be TRBD2 (6 bases). The CDR3 loop spans 16 amino acids. The V and J ends lost 0 bases and 2 bases respectively, with 13 bases between them. CDR1 is DFQATT and CDR2 is SNEGSKA in the germline V gene (reference sequence). CDR3 in amino acids: CSARDQGLLNTGELFF. The CDR3 nucleotides are TGCAGTGCTAGAGATCAGGGACTTCTAAACACCGGGGAGCTGTTTTTT.

This clonotype was detected a few times. The DNA of the CDR3 is TGTGCCAGCAGCCAAGATCAGAGGTACCAAGAGACCCAGTACTTC. It codes for CASSQDQRYQETQYF. This chain joins TRBV14 and TRBJ2-5; D remains ambiguous. CDR3 length: 15 residues. Germline CDR1 and CDR2: SGHDN and FVKESK. The germline V and J ends were trimmed by 0 bases and 0 bases, with 8 bases remaining between them. Together with reference TRBV14 and TRBJ2-5, the CDR3 gives the full variable domain: EAGVTQFPSHSVIEKGQTVTLRCDPISGHDNLYWYRRVMGKEIKFLLHFVKESKQDESGMPNNRFLAERTGGTYSTLKVQPAELEDSGVYFCASSQDQRYQETQYFGPGTRLLVL.

The chain recombines TRBV28 with TRBJ2-3; 16 bases align to TRBD2. V dropped 3 bases and J dropped 9; count of bases not matched to a gene: 12. Germline CDR1 and CDR2: MDHEN and SYDVKM. This CDR3 is built from 18 residues. CDR3: CASSLPRQPGLAGGTQYF. The CDR3 DNA follows: TGTGCCAGCAGTTTGCCCCGCCAACCGGGACTAGCGGGGGGGACGCAGTATTTT.

This clonotype has ten or more counts. CDR3 nucleotide sequence: TGTGCCAGCAGCCAATTCGGGGAATATGGAGACACTGAAGCTTTCTTT. Translated: CASSQFGEYGDTEAFF. The rearrangement joins TRBV7-9 to TRBJ1-1; no clear D gene. There are 16 residues in the CDR3. Trimming left V 5 bases short and J 3 bases short, with 19 bases between. Germline values: CDR1 SEHNR, CDR2 FQNEAQ (reference sequence).

This clonotype was seen only a few times. The chain has TRBV5-1 and TRBJ1-1, with unresolved D. Germline CDR1 SGHRS, CDR2 YFSETQ. The CDR3 runs 14 residues. The V end was cut by 4 bases, the J end by 10 bases, with 20 bases between. CDR3 sequence (DNA): TGCGCCAGCAGCCCTACAAGAGGTTCCTTCGGAGCTTTCTTT. Its translation is CASSPTRGSFGAFF.

Here the CDR3 DNA reads TGCGCCAGCAGCCCTTCGGTCGTGGACGCGCAGTACTTC. Its translation is CASSPSVVDAQYF. The chain links TRBV4-3 to TRBJ2-7; unclear D gene. V was trimmed by 4 bases and J by 9 bases, leaving 16 bases between them. Germline V gene lookup returns CDR1 LGHNA and CDR2 YSLEER. There are 13 residues in the CDR3.